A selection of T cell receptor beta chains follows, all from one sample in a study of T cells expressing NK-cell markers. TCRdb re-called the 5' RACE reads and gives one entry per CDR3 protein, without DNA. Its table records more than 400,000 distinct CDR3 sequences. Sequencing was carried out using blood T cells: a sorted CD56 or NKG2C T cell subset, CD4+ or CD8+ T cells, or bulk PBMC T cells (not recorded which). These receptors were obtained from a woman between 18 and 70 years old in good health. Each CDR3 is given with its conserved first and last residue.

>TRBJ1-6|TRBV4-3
CASSQLGLVNSPLHF
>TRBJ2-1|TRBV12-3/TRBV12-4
CASSGPGLAENEQFF
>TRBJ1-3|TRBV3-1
CASSPRGIGSGNTIYF
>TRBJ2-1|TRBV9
CASSEGYRDYYNEQFF
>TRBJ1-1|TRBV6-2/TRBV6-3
CASSYGGAGTEAFF
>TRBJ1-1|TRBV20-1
CSARVVGRITEAFF
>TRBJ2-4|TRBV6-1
CASTPQGLAKNIQYF
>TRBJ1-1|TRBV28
CASRYWGQGSPEAFF
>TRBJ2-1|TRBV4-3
CASSQPSSGGPQFF
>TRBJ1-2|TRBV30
CAWSVDGKDYGYTF
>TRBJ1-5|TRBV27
CASRSGGSGNQPQHF
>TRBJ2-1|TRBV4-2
CASSQEAAYNEQFF
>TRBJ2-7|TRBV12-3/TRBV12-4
CASSFMAADEQYF
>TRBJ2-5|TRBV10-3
CAIRGTGGWETQYF
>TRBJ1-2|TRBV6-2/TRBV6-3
CASSTRDRATGYTF
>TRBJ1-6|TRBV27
CASSLLTGKAPLHF
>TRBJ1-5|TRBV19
CASSSPGDYSNQPQHF
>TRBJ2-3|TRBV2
CASSEYPAGFTDTQYF
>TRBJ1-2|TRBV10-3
CAIRQDRAYTF
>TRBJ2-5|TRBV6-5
CASSYSDGFWETQYF
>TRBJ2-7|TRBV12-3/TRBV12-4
CASRPGQGSSYEQYF
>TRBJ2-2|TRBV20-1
CSASLAGGPGELFF
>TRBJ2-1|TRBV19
CASSISSRPPYNEQFF
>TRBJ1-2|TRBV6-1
CASSEYRSYGYTF
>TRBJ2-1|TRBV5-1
CASSLERSYNEQFF
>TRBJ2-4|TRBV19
CASSIGGRGKNIQYF
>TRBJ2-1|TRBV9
CASSPTGAGGLYEQFF
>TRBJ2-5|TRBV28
CASSPSGTGKIGTQYF
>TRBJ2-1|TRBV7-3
CASSPQGLYGNEQFF
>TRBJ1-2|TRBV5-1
CASSLEDRDYGYTF
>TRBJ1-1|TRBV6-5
CASSYLRGNTEAFF
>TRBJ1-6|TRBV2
CAGGQGLYNSPLHF
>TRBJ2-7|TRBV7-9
CASSSGDSSYEQYF
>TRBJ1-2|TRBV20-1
CSARDDGGAYGYTF
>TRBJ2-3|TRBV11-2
CASSFLTRSRAGADTQYF
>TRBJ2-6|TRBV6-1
CASRTGAGANVLTF
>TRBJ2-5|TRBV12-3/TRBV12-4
CASSEDRGRTETQYF
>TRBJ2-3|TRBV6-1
CASRQGHKDTQYF
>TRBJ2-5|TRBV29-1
CSVVGGLAGETQYF
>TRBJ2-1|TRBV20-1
CSARDWNSGPRDEQFF